These 23 T cell receptor beta chains were sequenced from one sample in a study of graft-versus-host responses after intestinal transplantation (dated by TCRdb to the early 2020s). The library came from the immunoSEQ multiplex PCR assay. Entries here come from immuneACCESS through TCRdb and include only in-frame sequences with V and J called. Some clones fail to appear in such tables; in the studies checked, an unresolved V gene covers under half of the shortfall, and the cause of the remainder is unknown. In this sample the table shows about 26,000 clones, about 80% of which occur a single time. The ten largest make up 0.7% of the sample. Per the publication, the time point label means: cells obtained before transplantation from donor or recipient. No cognate antigen is known for these TCRs. The sequences come from unstimulated CD4+ T cells sorted from spleen or lymph node cells, collected before intestinal transplant. The receptors come from a human donor who received an intestinal transplant.

V is TRBV11-2 and J is TRBJ2-2; the match to TRBD1 covers 12 bases. CDR3 length: 15 residues. Germline values: CDR1 SGHAT, CDR2 FQNNGV. The junction had 5 bases not matched to a gene; V was cut back by 4 bases and J by 8 bases. The CDR3 protein is CASSWDRGPAGELFF. The CDR3 nucleotides read TGTGCCAGCAGCTGGGACAGGGGGCCAGCGGGGGAGCTGTTTTTT.

This chain joins TRBV18 and TRBJ2-6, with D perhaps matching TRBD1 (5 bases). V was pared by 4 bases and J by 5 bases, with 24 bases between. Germline V lookup: CDR1 KGHSH, CDR2 LQKENI. The CDR3 sequence is 19 residues long. CDR3 region: CASSLRMDIYKGRANVLTF. The CDR3 nucleotides read TGTGCCAGCTCACTGCGGATGGACATTTACAAAGGTCGGGCCAACGTCCTGACTTTC.

The chain carries TRBV11-3 and TRBJ2-2, with TRBD1 as a possible D gene (6 bases). The V gene's germline CDR1 is SGHNT and CDR2 YENEEA. CDR3 size: 17 residues. Trimming took off 6 bases at V and 6 bases at J, with 23 bases between the two ends. The DNA of the CDR3 is TGTGCCAGCAGTTTTGGGCCCAGTATACAGGGAGCCGGGGAGCTGTTTTTT. The encoded protein is CASSFGPSIQGAGELFF.

The chain couples TRBV5-1 to TRBJ2-7; D is perhaps TRBD1 (7 bases). The CDR3 length is 14 residues. Germline V lookup: CDR1 SGHRS, CDR2 YFSETQ. V lost 2 bases and J lost 3, with 12 bases in between. CDR3 sequence (DNA): TGCGCCAGCAGCTTCAGGGGGGAACTCTACGAGCAGTACTTC. Translating gives CASSFRGELYEQYF. The entire variable domain, with the rest obtained from reference TRBV5-1 and TRBJ2-7, is as follows: KAGVTQTPRYLIKTRGQQVTLSCSPISGHRSVSWYQQTPGQGLQFLFEYFSETQRNKGNFPGRFSGRQFSNSRSEMNVSTLELGDSALYLCASSFRGELYEQYFGPGTRLTVT.

This clone has a handful of counts. The chain recombines TRBV9 with TRBJ2-2, with 10 bases aligning to TRBD2. There are 14 residues in the CDR3. Germline values: CDR1 SGDLS, CDR2 YYNGEE. Trimming at V came to 4 bases and at J to 8 bases, leaving 5 bases not matched to a gene. CDR3 sequence reads: CASSLAGVTGELFF. In DNA, the CDR3 is TGTGCCAGCAGCCTAGCGGGAGTGACGGGGGAGCTGTTTTTT.

This clone was seen more than once but under ten times. The chain links TRBV7-9 to TRBJ2-6, with D uncertain. CDR1 is SEHNR, CDR2 FQNEAQ, per germline (reference sequence). Trimming stripped 6 bases from V and 0 bases from J, with 3 bases between. CDR3 size: 13 residues. CDR3: CASRSSGANVLTF. The CDR3 DNA reads TGTGCCAGCAGGTCCTCTGGGGCCAACGTCCTGACTTTC.

Only one count was recorded for this clone. This chain connects TRBV7-9 to TRBJ2-5, with D perhaps assigned TRBD1 or TRBD2 (5 bases each). Per the germline V gene, CDR1 is SEHNR and CDR2 is FQNEAQ (reference sequence). Trimming cost V 0 bases and J 2 bases, with 10 bases left between them. The CDR3 spans 15 residues. In DNA, the CDR3 is TGTGCCAGCAGCTTAGCTGGGACCCGACAAGAGACCCAGTACTTC. Its protein product is CASSLAGTRQETQYF.

The V gene is TRBV5-6, the J gene TRBJ2-7, with D tentatively TRBD1 (6 bases). CDR1 and CDR2 (germline): SGHDT, YYEEEE. V was trimmed by 4 bases and J by 1 base, leaving 15 bases between them. This CDR3 spans 15 amino acids. CDR3 sequence reads: CASSPRDILSYEQYF. CDR3 sequence (DNA): TGTGCCAGCAGCCCCCGGGACATTTTGTCCTACGAGCAGTACTTC.

This clone occurred a few times. The CDR3: CASSGNTGELFF. The CDR3 nucleotides read TGTGCCAGCAGTGGGAACACCGGGGAGCTGTTTTTT. The rearrangement links TRBV6-5 to TRBJ2-2; no clear D gene. Trimming shortened V by 5 bases and J by 1 base, and 2 bases separated the two germline ends. The CDR3 covers 12 residues. Germline V gene lookup returns CDR1 MNHEY and CDR2 SVGAGI.

This clone was found once. The CDR3 does not close with the conserved phenylalanine or tryptophan, likely indicating a read error. V gene TRBV25-1 combines with J gene TRBJ2-7; D is perhaps TRBD2 (6 bases). The CDR3 has 14 residues. Trimming cost V 5 bases and J 3 bases, with 14 bases left between them. Germline CDR1 reads MGHDK; CDR2 reads SYGVNS. For the CDR3, the DNA is TGTGCCAGCAGTTTTTCGGAGGGCTTCTACGAGCAGTACCTC. Translation: CASSFSEGFYEQYL.

The chain has TRBV5-1 and TRBJ2-2; D gene unclear. The germline gives CDR1 SGHRS, CDR2 YFSETQ. The CDR3 runs 13 residues. V shed 6 bases and J shed 4 bases, with 10 bases lying between them. CDR3 DNA: TGCGCCAGCAAGTTCCTAGTCACCGGGGAGCTGTTTTTT. Protein product: CASKFLVTGELFF.

The chain has TRBV19 and TRBJ1-4, with TRBD1 identical over 8 bases. V lost 7 bases, J lost 4 bases, and 8 bases stayed unmatched. CDR1 is LNHDA, CDR2 SQIVND, per germline (reference sequence). The length of the CDR3 is 15 residues. This CDR3 reads CASTIRGRFNEKLFF. The CDR3 nucleotides read TGTGCCAGTACCATCAGGGGGCGCTTTAATGAAAAACTGTTTTTT.

The chain uses TRBV4-1 and TRBJ2-1; D perhaps matches TRBD2 (5 bases). The CDR3 spans 16 residues. The V end was cut by 0 bases, the J end by 3 bases, with 12 bases between. The germline V gene has CDR1 MGHRA and CDR2 YSYEKL. CDR3 DNA sequence: TGCGCCAGCAGCCAAGAGAAAGCGGCCAACTACAATGAGCAGTTCTTC. It yields the protein CASSQEKAANYNEQFF.

The gene calls are TRBV11-2 and TRBJ2-1; D possibly corresponds to TRBD2 (5 bases). The germline gives CDR1 SGHAT, CDR2 FQNNGV. This CDR3 contains 15 residues. Trimming took off 1 base at V and 4 bases at J, with 11 bases between the two ends. The chain's CDR3 is CASSLAGWSYNEQFF. The CDR3 DNA follows: TGTGCCAGCAGCTTAGCGGGGTGGTCGTACAATGAGCAGTTCTTC.

The chain combines TRBV5-1 with TRBJ2-5, with 9 bases fitting TRBD1. The CDR3 consists of 14 residues. J was trimmed by 5 bases and V by 0 bases; bases with no gene match: 2. Germline CDR1 is SGHRS and CDR2 is YFSETQ. The chain's CDR3 is CASSLGGTGETQYF. In DNA form, the CDR3 reads TGCGCCAGCAGCTTGGGTGGGACAGGGGAGACCCAGTACTTC.

This chain uses TRBV9 with TRBJ1-5, with a weak D call TRBD1 (5 bases). V lost 5 bases and J 5 bases, leaving 14 bases between the germline ends. Germline V gene lookup returns CDR1 SGDLS and CDR2 YYNGEE. This CDR3 contains 14 residues. DNA of the CDR3: TGTGCCAGCAGTCCCCAGGGAAATGATCAGCCCCAGCATTTT. It is translated as CASSPQGNDQPQHF.

This chain joins TRBV6-6 and TRBJ2-7; D may be TRBD1 (6 bases). Germline CDR1 reads MNHNY; CDR2 reads SVGAGI (reference sequence). This CDR3 contains 14 residues. V lost 0 bases and J 2 bases, leaving 8 bases between the germline ends. CDR3 loop: CASSYSGTTYEQYF. As DNA, the CDR3 is TGTGCCAGCAGTTACTCGGGGACAACCTACGAGCAGTACTTC.

This chain joins TRBV18 and TRBJ2-1; 16 bases line up with TRBD2. J was trimmed by 10 bases and V by 0 bases; bases with no gene match: 0. The germline CDR1 and CDR2 sequences are KGHSH and LQKENI. The CDR3 consists of 15 residues. The CDR3 here is CASSPPGLAGGEQFF. In DNA, the CDR3 is TGTGCCAGCTCACCACCGGGACTAGCGGGAGGGGAGCAGTTCTTC.

V usage is TRBV5-1 and J usage is TRBJ2-1, with 9 bases aligning to TRBD2. CDR1 is SGHRS and CDR2 is YFSETQ in the germline V gene. V shed 0 bases, J shed 5 bases, and the junction held 3 bases outside the gene matches. CDR3 size: 15 residues. The CDR3 DNA reads as TGCGCCAGCAGCTTGGTGGCTAGCGGGAACAATGAGCAGTTCTTC. It translates to CASSLVASGNNEQFF.

The chain links TRBV5-1 to TRBJ2-3; 11 bases are a match to TRBD2. Unmatched junction bases numbered 10, after V lost 0 bases and J lost 7 bases. Germline CDR1 SGHRS, CDR2 YFSETQ. The CDR3 is 17 residues long. In DNA form, the CDR3 reads TGCGCCAGCAGCTTGGTGAGTCCCGGGACTAGCGGCCATACGCAGTATTTT. Amino acid sequence: CASSLVSPGTSGHTQYF.

The chain couples TRBV19 to TRBJ1-3, with 7 bases lining up with TRBD1. The V gene's germline CDR1 is LNHDA and CDR2 SQIVND (reference sequence). Germline trimming cut 6 bases from V and 5 bases from J; bases unmatched to any gene: 10. The CDR3 totals 15 residues. CDR3: CASRTGQFHRNTIYF. CDR3 in DNA: TGTGCCAGTAGGACGGGACAGTTCCATAGAAACACCATATATTTT.

The J gene is TRBJ2-1, the V gene TRBV19, with a possible D match to TRBD1 (6 bases). Germline V gene data show CDR1 as LNHDA and CDR2 as SQIVND (reference sequence). Trimming pared 5 bases from V and 3 bases from J, leaving 11 bases between. This CDR3 comprises 14 residues. The CDR3, as DNA: TGTGCCAGTAGTGTTCAGGGGATCTACAATGAGCAGTTCTTC. Translated, it gives CASSVQGIYNEQFF.

This clone has more than one count but fewer than ten. The J gene is TRBJ2-7, the V gene TRBV28, with no clear D. The CDR3 runs 12 residues. Germline lookup yields CDR1 MDHEN and CDR2 SYDVKM. The germline V and J ends were trimmed by 5 bases and 3 bases, with 8 bases remaining between them. The CDR3 DNA is TGTGCCAGCAGTCTACCTCTCTACGAGCAGTACTTC. The encoded protein is CASSLPLYEQYF.